A selection of T cell receptor beta chains follows, all from one sample in a study of blood T cell repertoires in COVID-19. Sequenced by immunoSEQ multiplex PCR; TCRdb stores in-frame clones only, minus some. The sample consists of under 300,000 clones, about 88% of them appearing once. Specimen: PBMCs or T cells enriched from blood (not recorded which). These receptors all stem from a woman aged 60-75 years in a cohort exposed to, infected with or recovered from COVID-19 (not recorded which). Each CDR3 is given with its conserved first and last residue. Fields, in order: D gene, V gene, clone size, J gene, CDR3 DNA, CDR3 protein. D genes are given only for firm matches. Clone sizes are given selectively: once, few, many, or a class where the clone is expanded.

NA	TRBV19	NA	TRBJ2-5	TGTGCCAGTAGTCCAGGGACAAATCGAGGAGAGACCCAGTACTTC	CASSPGTNRGETQYF
TRBD1	TRBV6-2/TRBV6-3	NA	TRBJ2-7	TGTGCCAGCAGTTCTTGGGACAGACCCTACGAGCAGTACTTC	CASSSWDRPYEQYF
TRBD1	TRBV6-4	NA	TRBJ1-6	TGTGCCAGCAGCCAGACAGGGGGCTATTCACCCCTCCACTTT	CASSQTGGYSPLHF
TRBD1	TRBV5-1	NA	TRBJ1-2	TGCGCCAGCAGCTTGAGGGGGCTGGCCTATGGCTACACCTTC	CASSLRGLAYGYTF
TRBD2	TRBV4-1	NA	TRBJ2-7	TGCGCCAGCAGCCGAACCACCGGAGGGACTAGCGTTGCCTACGAGCAGTACTTC	CASSRTTGGTSVAYEQYF
NA	TRBV28	NA	TRBJ2-7	TGTGCCAGCCGCGGTTTCAACGAGCAGTACTTC	CASRGFNEQYF
NA	TRBV28	once	TRBJ1-5	TGTGCCAGCAGTAATGCCAGGGGTTCTAGGGTGCGGCCCCAGCATTTT	CASSNARGSRVRPQHF
NA	TRBV10-3	NA	TRBJ2-7	TGTGCCATCAGTGAGAGGGAGACTACCTTTAGGGATGACGAGCAGTACTTC	CAISERETTFRDDEQYF
NA	TRBV10-1	NA	TRBJ2-1	TGCGCCAGCAGTGAGTGGGGGGGCAGGGAGCAGTTCTTC	CASSEWGGREQFF
NA	TRBV11-2	NA	TRBJ1-1	TGTGCCAGCAGCTTAACTCCAGGGAACACTGAAGCTTTCTTT	CASSLTPGNTEAFF
NA	TRBV29-1	NA	TRBJ1-2	TGCAGCGTTGAAGACACGGAGCGTGGTGGCTACACCTTC	CSVEDTERGGYTF
NA	TRBV6-2/TRBV6-3	once	TRBJ2-3	TGTGCCAGCAGTTACTCCCTGGTCGAAGGCGGAGATACGCAGTATTTT	CASSYSLVEGGDTQYF
NA	TRBV6-4	NA	TRBJ1-5	TGTGCCAGCAGCCTAACCGGAGGGGATCAGCCCCAGCATTTT	CASSLTGGDQPQHF
NA	TRBV10-2	NA	TRBJ1-1	TGCGCCAGCAAAGACAGCCTGAACACTGAAGCTTTCTTT	CASKDSLNTEAFF
NA	TRBV28	NA	TRBJ2-1	TGTGCCAGCAGTTTAGGGGGGACGGGCGCCTACAATGAGCAGTTCTTC	CASSLGGTGAYNEQFF